The T cell receptor (beta chain) under discussion was sequenced for a study of cytomegalovirus exposure and HLA in healthy donors. The length of the CDR3 is 17 residues. The ends were cut back, 2 bases at V and 6 bases at J, with 21 bases in the middle. Germline V gives CDR1 SEHNR, CDR2 FQNEAQ (reference sequence). PCR used 60 Vbeta primers and 13 Jbeta primers. The assay was immunoSEQ multiplex PCR, and TCRdb's table has in-frame clones only and misses some. The sample contains 100,000 to 150,000 clones, roughly 74% of which appear only once. The chain links TRBV7-9 to TRBJ2-3; D may be TRBD1 (6 bases). Sequenced material: PBMCs. The sequence was obtained from a man aged 35-49 years in good health and CMV-seropositive. This CDR3 is CASSLRGGGPLKDTQYF. In DNA, the CDR3 is TGTGCCAGCAGCTTAAGAGGGGGTGGACCTTTAAAGGATACGCAGTATTTT.